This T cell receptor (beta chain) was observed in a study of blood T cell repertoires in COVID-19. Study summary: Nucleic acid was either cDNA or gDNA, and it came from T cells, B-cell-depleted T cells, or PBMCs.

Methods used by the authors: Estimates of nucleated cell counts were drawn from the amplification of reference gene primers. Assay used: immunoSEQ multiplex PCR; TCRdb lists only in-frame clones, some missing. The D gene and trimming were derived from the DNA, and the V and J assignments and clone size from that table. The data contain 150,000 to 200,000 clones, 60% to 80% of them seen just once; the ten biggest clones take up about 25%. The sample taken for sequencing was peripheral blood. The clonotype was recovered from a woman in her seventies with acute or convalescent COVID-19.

The CDR3 nucleotides are TGCGCCAGCAGCTGGGACAGTGGCGACACTGAAGCTTTCTTT. Its translation is CASSWDSGDTEAFF. This chain joins TRBV5-1 and TRBJ1-1; 7 positions match TRBD1. The CDR3 spans 14 residues. The J segment lost 3 bases and the V segment lost 3 bases, leaving 5 bases of the junction unmatched. In germline, CDR1 is SGHRS, CDR2 YFSETQ.